This T cell receptor (beta chain) appears in the sequencing data of a study of T cell changes during pregnancy in multiple sclerosis. CDR1 and CDR2 from the germline V gene are SEHNR and FQNEAQ (reference sequence). The trim removed 4 bases at V and 4 bases at J, leaving 7 bases unmatched. The CDR3 spans 14 residues. This table comes from immunoSEQ multiplex PCR, and its TCRdb copy is limited to in-frame clones, with some not included. Among fewer than 30,000 clones listed, 80% to 90% were seen once. The sequenced sample was CD8+ T cells from peripheral blood mononuclear cells, obtained in the second trimester of pregnancy. This chain uses TRBV7-9 with TRBJ2-7; TRBD2 matches at 7 bases. The receptor was derived from a female donor with multiple sclerosis, enrolled in a pregnancy study. The CDR3 DNA reads as TGTGCCAGCAGCTCCGGACTAGTGGAGTACGAGCAGTACTTC. Encoded protein: CASSSGLVEYEQYF.